This entry features one T cell receptor beta chain sequence. Its antigen is still unknown. This record comes from a study of cytomegalovirus exposure and HLA in healthy donors. PCR employed 60 Vbeta and 13 Jbeta primers. This table comes from immunoSEQ multiplex PCR, and its TCRdb copy is limited to in-frame clones, with some not included. This sample's table has roughly 200,000 clones. The V gene's germline CDR1 is SGHVS and CDR2 FNYEAQ. This CDR3 region has 14 residues. The V and J ends lost 4 bases and 6 bases, in that order; junction bases with no gene match: 5. Whole-study findings and limits: Among the CMV-associated chains, three were confirmed in vitro as specific for CMV antigens.

Material for sequencing was PBMCs. The clonotype was recovered from a girl under 10 years old in good health and CMV-seropositive. J is TRBJ1-5 and V is TRBV7-6; 8 bases map to TRBD1. In DNA, the CDR3 is TGTGCCAGCAGCTATGGACAGGGTGCTCAGCCCCAGCATTTT. This codes for CASSYGQGAQPQHF.